This T cell receptor beta chain came from a study of cytomegalovirus exposure and HLA in healthy donors (dated by TCRdb to between 2016 and 2019). For the wider study: An earlier analysis of more than 550 of the donors reported 250 to 300 Gb of sequence data and 117 million unique TCR beta sequences obtained from about 170 million T cells. A separate validation cohort of 90 to 150 different subjects was used in addition to the roughly 700-subject first cohort. Donor age, sex, ethnicity and CMV serostatus were collected together with the repertoire data. On average, roughly 250,000 unique TCR beta nucleotide sequences were sequenced per donor among 398 genotyped donors of the cohort, with roughly 18% of those sequences being non-productive. Four or five DR-DQ haplotypes were handled as single units for association and clustering, since linkage in the cohort was strong. In a later genetic analysis, genome-wide SNP genotypes for 398 of the 666 donors were used, and that subset was treated as a discovery cohort. HLA typing included class I and class II loci at four-digit resolution. All discovery cohort repertoires had been generated using a single sequencing platform. The study was designed to test whether signatures of past pathogen exposure could be identified by cataloging public T cell receptors. Rather than using new phenotypic data, the later analysis identified candidate immune exposures from TCR beta sequences and from how often those sequences occurred across donors. An earlier analysis of around 640 of the donors used high-throughput TCR beta sequencing to judge whether each TCR beta V gene segment behaved as functional or pseudogenic. The study used immunosequencing to profile the T cell repertoires of 670 or so subjects and linked those repertoires to cytomegalovirus serostatus. Approximately 330 gigabases of sequencing data and approximately 91 million unique TCR sequences made up an early release that covered under 750 HLA-typed donors. To predict cytomegalovirus infection status, the study combined high-throughput TCR immunosequencing, statistical association of individual TCRs with disease status, and machine learning. A later analysis re-analyzed previously published TCR beta repertoires from roughly 630 donors and added high-resolution HLA genotyping to study TCR occurrence patterns. Among the roughly 430 genotyped donors, 81% belonged to the genetic ancestry cluster associated with self-reported Caucasian donors. The number of typed donors differed by locus: about 620-640 for A, B, C, DRB1 and DQB1; about 520 for DQA1; 606 for DPA1; and about 470 for DPB1.

Summary of the overall study and its limitations: In vitro tests confirmed that three of the cytomegalovirus-associated TCR beta chains recognize cytomegalovirus antigens. Linkage disequilibrium might explain the correlated functional status among segregating V segments, but an unknown experimental factor could not be ruled out. A later analysis found that most CMV-associated TCR beta chains appeared HLA-restricted, with HLA associations seemingly driven largely by CMV exposure. A later analysis reported that several top co-occurrence clusters appeared linked to parvovirus B19, influenza, CMV and Epstein-Barr virus. It was suggested by the authors that the approach could potentially be generalized to other disease states and immunological phenotypes. Compared with the 666-donor mean, donors in an Asian-associated ancestry cluster had fewer N-insertions in productive TCRs, according to a later genetic analysis. In a later analysis, the rate of TCR association differed among HLA loci, with DRB1 alleles having the most associated TCRs and HLA-C alleles having the fewest. Cytomegalovirus status was reported to be diagnosed by the classifier with high specificity and sensitivity in both the original and validation cohorts. In the study, approximately 160 TCR beta chains were listed as associated with cytomegalovirus. An earlier analysis of 587 of the donors showed that most TCR beta V segments appeared in productive rearrangements either about 87% or about 30% of the time, which broadly matched IMGT annotations. The cohort was sequenced for TCR beta chains only, and without alpha or paired-chain data the features that could be detected were limited. V-gene and J-gene trimming of TCR beta chains was associated with a missense DCLRE1C variant in a later genetic analysis, and the association was replicated in an independent cohort. A cluster of highly shared sequence variants was judged likely to represent a technical artifact of the sequencing pipeline. A further reported finding was that TCR beta sequences accurately predicted the HLA-A and HLA-B alleles for most subjects in the first cohort. Presence/absence analyses assumed roughly uniform sequencing depth across donors, an assumption that may not hold. About 17 rarely observed V segments, including chromosome 9 orphons, were excluded from the earlier analysis of approximately 600 of the donors because counts were too low. In a later analysis, about 17,000 TCR beta sequences were associated with specific HLA alleles at a false discovery rate of 0.05. Most TCR sequences were observed very rarely across donors, whereas some public TCRs were present in many individuals. HLA typing was unavailable for some donors at each locus, so association tests used only the typed subset. Some IMGT-functional V segments, including TRBV6-2 and TRBV6-3, could not be distinguished by the 87-base-pair reads and were therefore excluded. Immune exposure information for the cohort was limited to CMV serostatus. When HLA alleles, especially DR and DQ, strongly co-occurred, attributing TCR associations to individual alleles was difficult. Compared with equally common non-associated chains, HLA-associated TCR beta chains in a later analysis were more clonally expanded and had lower generation probabilities.

The library was generated by the immunoSEQ multiplex PCR assay. A mixture of 60 forward primers for TCR Vbeta segments and 13 reverse primers for TCR Jbeta segments was used in the multiplex PCR. A multiplex PCR assay on genomic DNA amplified the CDR3 region of rearranged TCR beta genes. The Illumina HiSeq System was used to sequence the amplified TCR beta libraries as 87-base-pair reads. The original methods were these. A later analysis counted tens of millions of unique TCR beta chains across the 550 to 750 repertoires, and some 12 million of these chains were shared by at least two donors. To remove PCR and sequencing errors, raw reads were error-corrected and collapsed into unique sequences using a nearest-neighbor algorithm that merged closely related sequences. V, D and J gene segments were assigned by aligning CDR3 sequences to IMGT reference sequences. Each retained sequence needed at least a six-nucleotide match to both a V gene segment and a J gene segment. Rearrangements were called productive when the CDR3 lacked stop codons and stayed in frame with V and J; all others were non-productive. CDR3 was defined according to IMGT convention as the region running from the second conserved V-encoded cysteine to the conserved J-encoded phenylalanine. In an earlier analysis of just under 600 of the donors, sequences lacking an unambiguous match to a single V gene segment were excluded. An earlier analysis of 587 of the donors classified V segments as functional when productive rearrangements were above 56.7% and as segregating when the standard deviation between donors was above 5%. A statistical classification framework was built to diagnose cytomegalovirus status from the catalog of TCR beta chain sequences. V and J gene assignment, in a later analysis, came from comparing TCR nucleotide sequences with IMGT/GENE-DB human TR gene sequences. In a later analysis, CDR3 sequences and most-parsimonious VDJ recombination scenarios were assigned using the TCRdist pipeline. In a later analysis, each TCR beta chain was defined by its CDR3 amino acid sequence together with its V-gene family, and reads lacking a unique V-gene family were excluded. In a later analysis, some 600 highly shared, low-generation-probability nucleotide sequences were removed to address suspected cross-contamination and a sequencing artifact. For each public chain, a later analysis derived a clonal expansion index from normalized ranks of inferred template counts within each repertoire. Generation probabilities in a later analysis came from a VDJ recombination model fitted to out-of-frame rearrangements, and those results were checked against IGoR. A later analysis scored TCR-TCR, TCR-HLA and TCR-CMV co-occurrence with hypergeometric tests, applying a repertoire-size bias correction to TCR pairs. To estimate false discovery rates, a later analysis permuted the HLA or CMV assignments 20 times. In a later analysis, co-occurring TCRs were grouped with DBSCAN, and TCRdist sequence similarity was added when clustering was performed within HLA-allele-positive subsets. Repertoires with fewer than 30,000 or more than 120,000 public chains, plus five repertoires with anomalous nucleotide sharing, were excluded from co-occurrence clustering. In its TCRdb copy, this immuneACCESS table keeps in-frame sequences only and misses some clones. Where compared with another copy, unresolved V genes explain less than half of these, and the others have no known cause. That table furnishes V, J and clone size, whereas the DNA furnished D and trimming. The table for this sample lists approximately 100,000 clones; about three fifths of them were counted only once. The ten most abundant clones make up under 5% of the sample.

About this clone: The antigen this receptor binds is unknown. No base qualities exist here, and no much larger clone lies one base off it.

The cohort consisted of some 730 healthy bone marrow donors. Cohort members were all nominally healthy when sampled, although unrecorded immune exposures were likely present. The donor was CMV seronegative and was included in the group of under 450 seronegative cohort members. Each donor provided a peripheral blood sample, and peripheral blood mononuclear cells were used for TCR beta sequencing. The Qiagen DNeasy Blood Extraction Kit was used to extract genomic DNA from the blood cell samples. CDR3 length: 15 amino acids, cysteine to phenylalanine. The entry retains the CDR3 DNA only, 45 bases that are in frame from base 1. The V end gives up 0 bases and the J end 4 bases, leaving 1 base in the junction not matched to a gene. CDR1 and CDR2 were assigned from the germline V gene as MNHEY and SVGAGI.

The sequence links TRBV6-5 to TRBJ1-1, and TRBD1 aligns with 11 junction nucleotides. This receptor was taken from a man aged 25 to 40 in good health and CMV-seronegative. Material for sequencing was PBMCs. The bases are TGTGCCAGCAGTTACTCCGGGACAGGGGGCACTGAAGCTTTCTTT. Its protein product is CASSYSGTGGTEAFF.